This is a list of T cell receptor beta chains from one sample in a study of breast tumors, draining lymph nodes, adjacent tissues. In TCRdb, the multiplex PCR reads were re-called with MiXCR into one record per CDR3 protein. The table has about 52,000 distinct CDR3 sequences, 42% seen once. The sequenced sample consisted of breast tumor tissue. These TCRs come from a female donor with breast cancer. Some clones in this sample may be carry-over from other donors' samples. Both conserved end residues are part of each CDR3. A D gene is named only where the DNA matches it firmly. A row's size may be missing; if present it is once, few, many or a size class.

v_gene: TRBV20-1
j_gene: TRBJ1-6
abundance: -
d_gene: -
CDR3aa: CSARARAHNSPLHF
CDR3nt: TGCAGTGCTAGGGCCAGGGCGCATAATTCACCCCTCCACTTT

v_gene: TRBV11-3
j_gene: TRBJ1-1
abundance: few
d_gene: -
CDR3aa: CASSVISERAEAFF
CDR3nt: TGTGCCAGCAGCGTTATTTCTGAGCGGGCAGAAGCTTTCTTT

v_gene: TRBV11-3
j_gene: TRBJ2-7
abundance: many
d_gene: TRBD2
CDR3aa: CASSRGVAGEREQYF
CDR3nt: TGTGCCAGCAGCCGTGGTGTAGCGGGAGAGCGGGAGCAGTACTTC

v_gene: TRBV11-2
j_gene: TRBJ1-4
abundance: many
d_gene: -
CDR3aa: CASSPGLGEKLFF
CDR3nt: TGTGCCAGCAGCCCCGGTTTGGGTGAAAAACTGTTTTTT

v_gene: TRBV5-1
j_gene: TRBJ2-4
abundance: many
d_gene: -
CDR3aa: CASRLEGNIQYF
CDR3nt: TGCGCCTCGCGACTCGAGGGAAACATTCAGTACTTC

v_gene: TRBV2
j_gene: TRBJ2-7
abundance: -
d_gene: TRBD2
CDR3aa: CASSKGPGGEQYF
CDR3nt: TGTGCCAGCAGTAAGGGGCCGGGGGGGGAGCAGTACTTC

v_gene: TRBV7-3
j_gene: TRBJ2-5
abundance: -
d_gene: -
CDR3aa: CASSWDQGTEQF
CDR3nt: TGTGCCAGCAGCTGGGACCAAGGAACTGAGCAGTTC

v_gene: TRBV5-1
j_gene: TRBJ2-7
abundance: many
d_gene: -
CDR3aa: CASSLDPGPYEQYF
CDR3nt: TGCGCCAGCAGCTTGGACCCAGGGCCCTACGAGCAGTACTTC

v_gene: TRBV5-5
j_gene: TRBJ2-5
abundance: -
d_gene: TRBD2
CDR3aa: CASSGGLAGGGPETPYF
CDR3nt: TGCGCCAGCAGCGGAGGACTAGCGGGAGGGGGCCCAGAGACCCCGTACTTC

v_gene: TRBV16
j_gene: TRBJ1-5
abundance: many
d_gene: -
CDR3aa: CASSSMRDQPQHF
CDR3nt: TGTGCCAGCAGCTCAATGCGGGATCAGCCCCAGCATTTT

v_gene: TRBV7-6
j_gene: TRBJ2-5
abundance: medium-sized
d_gene: -
CDR3aa: CASSLDRAGGAETQYF
CDR3nt: TGTGCCAGCAGCTTAGATCGGGCGGGCGGAGCGGAGACCCAGTACTTC

v_gene: TRBV19
j_gene: TRBJ2-7
abundance: many
d_gene: -
CDR3aa: CASSIGQRSYEQYF
CDR3nt: TGTGCCAGTAGTATCGGTCAGCGATCCTACGAGCAGTACTTC

v_gene: TRBV11-2
j_gene: TRBJ2-7
abundance: many
d_gene: TRBD1
CDR3aa: CASSLMGTGTSYEQYF
CDR3nt: TGTGCCAGCAGCTTAATGGGGACAGGGACCTCCTACGAGCAGTACTTC